A selection of T cell receptor beta chains follows, all from one sample in a study of radiotherapy plus CTLA-4 blockade in lung cancer. Sequencing was performed with immunoSEQ multiplex PCR; in TCRdb, only in-frame clones are kept and a portion is missing. The data show tens of thousands of clones, more than 75% seen once. The sample consisted of peripheral blood, taken from a patient treated with radiotherapy plus ipilimumab. The receptors were gathered from a human donor with non-small cell lung cancer that progressed on radiotherapy plus ipilimumab. CDR3s include the opening cysteine and the closing phenylalanine or tryptophan. A D gene is named only where the DNA matches it firmly. Clone size is stated in some rows and not others, as once, few, many or a class when expanded.

length: 14; J: TRBJ1-1; size: NA; D: TRBD1; V: TRBV19; DNA: TGTGCCAGTACGCCAGGGGGCGCCTGGACTGAAGCTTTCTTT; CDR3: CASTPGGAWTEAFF
length: 17; J: TRBJ2-2; size: NA; D: NA; V: TRBV1; DNA: TGCACCAGCAGCCAAGAGACTAGCGGGAGAAGAACCGGGGAGCTGTTTTTT; CDR3: CTSSQETSGRRTGELFF
length: 11; J: TRBJ1-2; size: NA; D: NA; V: TRBV30; DNA: TGTGCCTGGAGTAACAACTATGGCTACACCTTC; CDR3: CAWSNNYGYTF
length: 13; J: TRBJ1-2; size: NA; D: NA; V: TRBV14; DNA: TGTGCCAGCAGCCCCAGCCAGAACTATGGCTACACCTTC; CDR3: CASSPSQNYGYTF
length: 14; J: TRBJ1-5; size: NA; D: TRBD1; V: TRBV19; DNA: TGTGGCGCGGGCGGACAGGGGGCATCCCAGCCCCAGCATTTT; CDR3: CGAGGQGASQPQHF
length: 14; J: TRBJ2-2; size: NA; D: NA; V: TRBV7-3; DNA: TGTGCCAGCAGCCGATACACGGGTGGCGGGGAGCTGTTTTTT; CDR3: CASSRYTGGGELFF
length: 13; J: TRBJ2-2; size: NA; D: TRBD2; V: TRBV5-8; DNA: TGTGCCAGCAGCGCGGGGGTTGACGGGGAGCTGTTTTTT; CDR3: CASSAGVDGELFF
length: 14; J: TRBJ1-6; size: NA; D: NA; V: TRBV7-8; DNA: TGTGCCAGCAGCCGTTGGTCGGGGAATTCACCCCTCCACTTT; CDR3: CASSRWSGNSPLHF
length: 13; J: TRBJ1-1; size: NA; D: TRBD1; V: TRBV28; DNA: TGTGCCATCGGGGGACAGGGTGGCACTGAAGCTTTCTTT; CDR3: CAIGGQGGTEAFF
length: 16; J: TRBJ1-6; size: NA; D: TRBD1; V: TRBV4-1; DNA: TGCGCCAGCAGCCAAGAAACCGGGACAGCTAATTCACCCCTCCACTTT; CDR3: CASSQETGTANSPLHF
length: 14; J: TRBJ1-1; size: NA; D: NA; V: TRBV29-1; DNA: TGCAGCGTTGAAGATCTCATTTTTCCGCCTGAAGCTTTCTTT; CDR3: CSVEDLIFPPEAFF
length: 15; J: TRBJ1-6; size: NA; D: NA; V: TRBV18; DNA: TGTGCCAGCTCACCATTGACAGCCAGGGATTCACCCCTCCACTTT; CDR3: CASSPLTARDSPLHF
length: 15; J: TRBJ1-2; size: NA; D: TRBD1; V: TRBV10-3; DNA: TGTGCCATCAGTGAGTCACAGACAGGGATATATGGCTACACCTTC; CDR3: CAISESQTGIYGYTF
length: 15; J: TRBJ2-3; size: NA; D: TRBD1; V: TRBV28; DNA: TGTGCCAGCAGTTTGGGGACAGGGGGACAAGATACGCAGTATTTT; CDR3: CASSLGTGGQDTQYF
length: 15; J: TRBJ2-7; size: NA; D: TRBD2; V: TRBV14; DNA: TGTGCCAGCAGCCAAGATCAGCTAGCGGGACTCGAGCAGTACTTC; CDR3: CASSQDQLAGLEQYF
length: 15; J: TRBJ1-4; size: NA; D: TRBD1; V: TRBV9; DNA: TGTGCCAGCAGCTCCGGGACAGTCGATAATGAAAAACTGTTTTTT; CDR3: CASSSGTVDNEKLFF
length: 11; J: TRBJ1-5; size: once; D: NA; V: TRBV20-1; DNA: TGCAGTGCTAGTGAGGGGCAGCCCCAGCATTTT; CDR3: CSASEGQPQHF
length: 14; J: TRBJ2-3; size: NA; D: NA; V: TRBV6-5; DNA: TGTGCCAGCAGGGTCCATGGGTTCTCAGATACGCAGTATTTT; CDR3: CASRVHGFSDTQYF
length: 16; J: TRBJ1-4; size: NA; D: NA; V: TRBV19; DNA: TGTGCCAGTAGTAGCGGACAGACCTCCTCAATCGTAAAACTGTTTTTT; CDR3: CASSSGQTSSIVKLFF
length: 16; J: TRBJ1-5; size: NA; D: NA; V: TRBV4-2; DNA: TGTGCCAGCAGCCAAGATCCCGGAGGGTACAATCAGCCCCAGCATTTT; CDR3: CASSQDPGGYNQPQHF
length: 13; J: TRBJ2-5; size: NA; D: NA; V: TRBV5-1; DNA: TGCGCCAGCAGCTTGGGTCCTGAGGGGACCCAGTACTTC; CDR3: CASSLGPEGTQYF
length: 15; J: TRBJ1-6; size: NA; D: NA; V: TRBV4-1; DNA: TGCGCCAGCAGCCACCCCAGCGGGACAAATTCACCCCTCCACTTT; CDR3: CASSHPSGTNSPLHF